The entry below gives a single TCR beta chain sequence along with its context. Which antigen it targets is not known. No quality values exist for individual bases; no much larger clone is one base distant. Here V drops 5 bases and J drops 3 bases, and the junction holds 9 bases not matched to any gene. For CDR1 and CDR2, the germline V gene (reference sequence) lists LNHDA and SQIVND. The CDR3 covers 16 residues, taking in both the cysteine and the phenylalanine. The DNA shown is the 48-base CDR3, in frame from base 1. The immunoSEQ Assay, a bias-controlled multiplex PCR, was used to amplify TCRbeta CDR3 regions from genomic DNA. As for how the authors treated the data: The number of nucleated cells in each sample was estimated from the amplification of reference gene primers within the assay. Sequence reads were collapsed and filtered to measure the absolute abundance of every unique TCRbeta CDR3 rearrangement. Productive Simpson clonality was computed per sample as the square root of Simpson's diversity index over productive rearrangements. Not all clones reach the TCRdb copy of this immuneACCESS table, which keeps in-frame sequences only. Checked studies attribute under half of the gap to unresolved V genes and leave the rest unexplained. V and J calls and clone size follow that table, whereas D and trimming were derived from the DNA. The table for this sample lists about 270,000 clones; approximately 84% of them were counted only once. Jointly, the top ten make up roughly 1.5% of the sample.

The data derive from a study of blood T cell repertoires in COVID-19 (dated by TCRdb to 2019 to 2021). Context from the whole study: Collaborator samples came from the United States, Italy and Spain and covered acute and convalescent phases of COVID-19. The material from the prospective study consisted of cDNA or gDNA derived from T cells, B-cell-depleted T cells, or PBMCs. The dataset comprised deeply sampled blood TCRbeta repertoires from subjects exposed to, actively infected with, or recovered from COVID-19. The repertoires were made available in a free public database intended to serve as a resource for research on the immune response to SARS-CoV-2. The samples were drawn from two sources: the first 160 participants of the ongoing ImmuneRACE study, and fewer than 1,500 subjects contributed by 6 global collaborators. The sample metadata nearly always contained a de-identified subject ID, COVID-19 status, age in years and sex. Where available, HLA class I and class II types were taken from metadata supplied by the sample provider and were not determined by assay-based typing.

The research as a whole found: The quantity of clinical and demographic metadata differed by source and by participant and was supplied without curation.

In Seattle, one collaborating source enrolled patients while the infection was active and tracked those patients longitudinally over the course of disease. Whole blood was collected in K2EDTA tubes by collaborating institutions according to the institutions' own protocols. For TCRbeta analysis, collaborator samples were shipped as frozen whole blood, as isolated PBMCs, or as DNA extracted from either sample type. The chain couples TRBV19 to TRBJ2-7; 11 bases in the junction line up with TRBD1. The sequencing input was peripheral blood. This receptor was taken from a human donor with COVID-19, enrolled during active disease. The donor label of this sample is uncertain. The base sequence is TGTGCCAGTAGTCCCATTTTGGGGACAGGGGGCTACGAGCAGTACTTC. It encodes CASSPILGTGGYEQYF.